This entry lists 16 T cell receptor beta chains sequenced from one sample in a study of OX40 agonist ivuxolimab in advanced cancers. The method was immunoSEQ multiplex PCR; TCRdb's version includes in-frame clones alone and lacks a portion of them. Altogether some 50,000 clones are present, around 88% being singletons, with the ten largest covering around a third. The sample in question was CD4+ or CD8+ T cells sorted from blood, obtained in a trial of the OX40 agonist ivuxolimab. The receptors were sampled from an adult with an advanced solid tumor such as melanoma, head and neck, liver or kidney cancer.

This clone was seen a few times. This rearrangement joins TRBV10-3 to TRBJ2-3; D remains unclear. Germline V gives CDR1 ENHRY, CDR2 SYGVKD. Between the trimmed V and J ends, which lost 2 bases and 6 bases, there was a span of 3 bases. The CDR3 is made up of 11 amino acids. The CDR3 protein is CAISERDTQYF. The CDR3 coding sequence is TGTGCCATCAGTGAGAGGGATACGCAGTATTTT.

The chain has TRBV27 and TRBJ2-3; 11 nucleotides agree with TRBD2. Germline values: CDR1 MNHEY, CDR2 SMNVEV (reference sequence). Germline trimming cut 6 bases from V and 6 bases from J; bases unmatched to any gene: 8. The CDR3 totals 15 residues. CDR3 region: CASRVAGGPADTQYF. Here the CDR3 DNA reads TGTGCCAGCAGGGTAGCGGGAGGGCCGGCTGATACGCAGTATTTT.

The V gene is TRBV4-2, the J gene TRBJ2-5, with 14 bases fitting TRBD2. The V segment lost 0 bases and the J segment 5 bases; nucleotides outside the gene matches: 8. The CDR3 has 18 amino acids. The germline V gene has CDR1 LGHNA and CDR2 YNFKEQ. CDR3 DNA sequence: TGTGCCAGCAGCCAAGAAGAGGTTGGGACTAGCGGGGGTGAGACCCAGTACTTC. The encoded protein is CASSQEEVGTSGGETQYF.

This chain links TRBV27 with TRBJ2-7; D is undetermined. Trimming took off 2 bases at V and 3 bases at J, with 8 bases between the two ends. Looked up from germline, CDR1 is MNHEY and CDR2 is SMNVEV (reference sequence). CDR3 size: 13 residues. The CDR3 nucleotides read TGTGCCAGCAGTTTAGGAGTTCTCTACGAGCAGTACTTC. This codes for CASSLGVLYEQYF.

This chain joins TRBV7-9 and TRBJ2-7; 9 bases are shared with TRBD2. The CDR3 has 14 amino acids. Germline trimming cut 4 bases from V and 4 bases from J; bases unmatched to any gene: 5. Germline V lookup: CDR1 SEHNR, CDR2 FQNEAQ (reference sequence). The DNA of the CDR3 is TGTGCCAGCAGCTCGGGACTAGCAGCGTACGAGCAGTACTTC. Amino acid sequence: CASSSGLAAYEQYF.

The rearrangement links TRBV4-2 to TRBJ1-4, with D perhaps matching TRBD1 (5 bases). Trimming stripped 4 bases from V and 4 bases from J, with 10 bases between. CDR1 is LGHNA, CDR2 YNFKEQ, per germline. The CDR3 extends over 14 amino acids. The CDR3 DNA reads TGTGCCAGCAGCCCAGGACAAGATAATGAAAAACTGTTTTTT. Residues: CASSPGQDNEKLFF.

The CDR3 DNA reads as TGTGCCAGCAGCGCAAACAGGGGCGCGAACACCGGGGAGCTGTTTTTT. Protein: CASSANRGANTGELFF. The chain combines TRBV9 with TRBJ2-2; TRBD1 agrees at 7 bases. J was trimmed by 0 bases and V by 3 bases; bases with no gene match: 5. From germline, CDR1 is SGDLS and CDR2 YYNGEE. The CDR3 spans 16 residues.

This sequence joins TRBV27 and TRBJ1-5; 8 bases agree with TRBD1. V trimming: 4 bases; J trimming: 7 bases; junction bases outside the gene matches: 9. The CDR3 length is 15 residues. From germline, CDR1 is MNHEY and CDR2 SMNVEV (reference sequence). The CDR3, as DNA: TGTGCCAGCAGTTCCTACCAGGGGGCAGGGCAGCCCCAGCATTTT. It specifies CASSSYQGAGQPQHF.

The chain carries TRBV19 and TRBJ1-1; no definite D call. The CDR3 contains 12 residues. Trimming cost V 5 bases and J 11 bases, with 15 bases left between them. Germline V gene sequence: CDR1 LNHDA, CDR2 SQIVND (reference sequence). In DNA form, the CDR3 reads TGTGCCAGTAGTCTTGATGGGGTTTCCGCTTTCTTT. Translated, it gives CASSLDGVSAFF.

The chain uses TRBV7-2 and TRBJ2-5, with D perhaps matching TRBD2 (5 bases). This CDR3 is built from 14 residues. Trimming removed 2 bases from V and 4 bases from J, with 11 bases in between. Germline loops: CDR1 SGHTA, CDR2 FQGNSA. CDR3 DNA: TGTGCCAGCAGCTTATGGGGAGTCGGAGAGACCCAGTACTTC. Translated, it gives CASSLWGVGETQYF. Supplemented by reference TRBV7-2 and TRBJ2-5, the full variable domain reads GAGVSQSPSNKVTEKGKDVELRCDPISGHTALYWYRQSLGQGLEFLIYFQGNSAPDKSGLPSDRFSAERTGGSVSTLTIQRTQQEDSAVYLCASSLWGVGETQYFGPGTRLLVL.

The chain recombines TRBV4-1 with TRBJ2-7, with D perhaps given as TRBD1 or TRBD2 (5 bases each). Trimming took 1 base from V and 0 from J, leaving 10 bases between them. Germline CDR1 MGHRA, CDR2 YSYEKL. The CDR3 loop spans 15 amino acids. DNA of the CDR3: TGCGCCAGCAGCCAAGGGGACGGGTACTCCTACGAGCAGTACTTC. Residues: CASSQGDGYSYEQYF.

The V call is TRBV19, the J call TRBJ1-5, with D uncertain. Trimming removed 5 bases at V and 0 bases at J, with 11 bases between. Germline CDR1 LNHDA, CDR2 SQIVND (reference sequence). This CDR3 has 15 amino acids. CDR3 sequence reads: CASSLTEYSNQPQHF. The CDR3 nucleotides are TGTGCCAGTAGTTTAACAGAATATAGCAATCAGCCCCAGCATTTT.

V usage is TRBV2 and J usage is TRBJ2-2; D gene ambiguous. Trimming left V 2 bases short and J 5 bases short, with 3 bases between. This CDR3 comprises 12 residues. From germline, CDR1 is SNHLY and CDR2 FYNNEI. The CDR3: CASSETTGELFF. CDR3 sequence (DNA): TGTGCCAGCAGTGAAACTACCGGGGAGCTGTTTTTT.

This clone occurred once. V gene TRBV6-1 combines with J gene TRBJ2-5; D ambiguous. The V end was cut by 6 bases, the J end by 2 bases, with 10 bases between. The germline CDR1 and CDR2 sequences are MNHNS and SASEGT. This CDR3 contains 13 residues. The CDR3 is CASRIPRQETQYF. The CDR3 bases are TGTGCCAGCAGGATCCCGAGACAAGAGACCCAGTACTTC.

The table lists this clone with a count of one. The chain combines TRBV28 with TRBJ1-1; TRBD1 is a possible D gene (6 bases). This CDR3 comprises 14 residues. CDR1 and CDR2 from the germline V gene are MDHEN and SYDVKM. Trimming shortened V by 6 bases and J by 4 bases, and 15 bases separated the two germline ends. The CDR3 bases are TGTGCCAGCAGGCAAATAACAGGGATCACTGAAGCTTTCTTT. This gives the protein CASRQITGITEAFF.

The chain uses TRBV13 and TRBJ2-5, with 7 bases identical to TRBD2. CDR1 is PRHDT, CDR2 FYEKMQ, per germline (reference sequence). The CDR3 spans 16 residues. Trimming at V came to 4 bases and at J to 0 bases, leaving 8 bases not matched to a gene. CDR3 nucleotide sequence: TGTGCCAGCAGCTCATTGACTAGCAGATACCAAGAGACCCAGTACTTC. This encodes CASSSLTSRYQETQYF. Supplemented by reference TRBV13 and TRBJ2-5, the full variable domain reads AAGVIQSPRHLIKEKRETATLKCYPIPRHDTVYWYQQGPGQDPQFLISFYEKMQSDKGSIPDRFSAQQFSDYHSELNMSSLELGDSALYFCASSSLTSRYQETQYFGPGTRLLVL.